The 9 T cell receptor beta chains listed next were all sequenced from one sample in a study of tumor-infiltrating lymphocytes in localized non-small cell lung cancer. Sequencing used immunoSEQ multiplex PCR; TCRdb keeps in-frame clones, though not all of them. The table records some 6,000 clones, roughly four fifths of them present only once. The sequenced sample was lung tumor tissue. The receptors were gathered from a human donor with non-small cell lung cancer.

In its sample, this clone was seen once. The chain recombines TRBV20-1 with TRBJ1-1; D is unresolved. This CDR3 has 11 amino acids. Germline CDR1 is DFQATT and CDR2 is SNEGSKA (reference sequence). V lost 6 bases to trimming and J lost 6 bases, with 11 bases between them. The CDR3 bases are TGCAGTGCCAGAAGCTACGCTGAAGCTTTCTTT. Its translation: CSARSYAEAFF.

The rearrangement links TRBV29-1 to TRBJ1-2; 7 bases line up with TRBD1. The CDR3 is 14 amino acids. V was pared by 6 bases and J by 7 bases, with 14 bases of the junction left unmatched. Per the germline V gene, CDR1 is SQVTM and CDR2 is ANQGSEA. In nucleotides, the CDR3 is TGCAGCGTCGCCCCGGGGCAGGGGGAACGTGGCTACACCTTC. It translates to CSVAPGQGERGYTF.

The chain uses TRBV6-1 and TRBJ1-2, with D perhaps matching TRBD1 (5 bases). Germline V gives CDR1 MNHNS, CDR2 SASEGT. CDR3 length: 14 residues. Trimming removed 1 base at V and 3 bases at J, with 9 bases between. The CDR3 protein is CASSEVLGDYGYTF. The CDR3 DNA reads TGTGCCAGCAGTGAAGTGTTAGGGGACTATGGCTACACCTTC.

The gene calls are TRBV5-4 and TRBJ2-1; D is unclear. This CDR3 spans 14 amino acids. Between the trimmed V and J ends, which lost 0 bases and 6 bases, there was a span of 10 bases. Germline CDR1 and CDR2: SGHNT and YYREEE (reference sequence). The CDR3 loop reads CASSLDTYTNEQFF. CDR3 bases: TGTGCCAGCAGCTTGGACACTTATACCAATGAGCAGTTCTTC.

This chain uses TRBV7-2 with TRBJ2-7; 9 bases line up with TRBD1. The trim removed 1 base at V and 3 bases at J, leaving 7 bases unmatched. Germline values: CDR1 SGHTA, CDR2 FQGNSA. This CDR3 spans 16 amino acids. The CDR3 region has the DNA TGTGCCAGCAGCTTAGGGGGGGACAGGGCGATCTACGAGCAGTACTTC. This codes for CASSLGGDRAIYEQYF.

The chain combines TRBV6-5 with TRBJ1-1; D is unresolved. The V end was cut by 0 bases, the J end by 5 bases, with 16 bases between. Germline CDR1 MNHEY, CDR2 SVGAGI. This CDR3 has 16 residues. CDR3 bases: TGTGCCAGCAGTTACTCACCAAGGGCTGAGGATACTGAAGCTTTCTTT. It is translated as CASSYSPRAEDTEAFF.

The chain employs TRBV7-9 and TRBJ1-4; D not resolved. Trimming pared 6 bases from V and 4 bases from J, leaving 15 bases between. Germline values: CDR1 SEHNR, CDR2 FQNEAQ (reference sequence). The CDR3 extends over 15 amino acids. The CDR3 reads CASSTVLYGNEKLFF. The CDR3, as DNA: TGTGCCAGCAGTACCGTACTTTACGGTAATGAAAAACTGTTTTTT.

This clone was seen just once. The chain has TRBV30 and TRBJ1-5, with 7 bases lining up with TRBD1. CDR3 length: 16 amino acids. Germline-derived CDR1 and CDR2 are GTSNPN and SVGIG (reference sequence). With V trimmed by 2 bases and J by 6 bases, 13 bases remained unmatched. CDR3 nucleotides: TGTGCCTGGAGTTCCCCTCGACAGGGAGCAACTCAGCCCCAGCATTTT. Protein sequence: CAWSSPRQGATQPQHF.

This chain links TRBV2 with TRBJ2-7; a possible D gene is TRBD1 (6 bases). Germline CDR1 reads SNHLY; CDR2 reads FYNNEI. V lost 4 bases to trimming and J lost 3 bases, with 13 bases between them. CDR3 size: 14 residues. CDR3 protein: CASSATGTNYEQYF. CDR3 nucleotides: TGTGCCAGCAGTGCTACAGGGACCAACTACGAGCAGTACTTC.